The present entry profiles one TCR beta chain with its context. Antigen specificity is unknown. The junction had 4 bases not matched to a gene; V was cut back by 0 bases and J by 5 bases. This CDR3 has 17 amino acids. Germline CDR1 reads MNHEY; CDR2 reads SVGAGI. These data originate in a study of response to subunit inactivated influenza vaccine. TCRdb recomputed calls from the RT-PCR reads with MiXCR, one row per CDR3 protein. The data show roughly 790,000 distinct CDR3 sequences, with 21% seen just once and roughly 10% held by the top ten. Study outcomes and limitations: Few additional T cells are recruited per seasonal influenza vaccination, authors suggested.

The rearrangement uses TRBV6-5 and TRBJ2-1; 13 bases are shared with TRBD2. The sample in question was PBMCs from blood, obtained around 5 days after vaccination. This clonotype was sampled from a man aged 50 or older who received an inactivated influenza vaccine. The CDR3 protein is CASSYSGLAGAHNEQFF. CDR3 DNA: TGTGCCAGCAGTTACTCCGGACTAGCGGGAGCGCACAATGAGCAGTTCTTC.